This T cell receptor beta chain stems from a study of blood T cell dynamics during melanoma immunotherapy. The method was immunoSEQ multiplex PCR; TCRdb's version includes in-frame clones alone and lacks a portion of them. The table records about 11,000 clones, about 88% of them present only once. CDR1 SGHAT and CDR2 FQNNGV come from the germline V gene. J gave up 3 bases and V 6 bases, and 2 bases lay outside the gene matches. This CDR3 has 13 amino acids. Time point noted: week 3, after first cycle of checkpoint inhibitor. This TCR was sampled from a human donor with melanoma. The rearrangement joins TRBV11-2 to TRBJ1-1; TRBD1 agrees at 9 bases. The material sequenced was blood, taken from a patient treated with checkpoint blockade. This CDR3 reads CASRWTGDTEAFF. CDR3 sequence (DNA): TGTGCCAGCAGATGGACAGGGGACACTGAAGCTTTCTTT. Using reference TRBV11-2 and TRBJ1-1 for the parts outside the CDR3, the full variable domain is EAGVAQSPRYKIIEKRQSVAFWCNPISGHATLYWYQQILGQGPKLLIQFQNNGVVDDSQLPKDRFSAERLKGVDSTLKIQPAKLEDSAVYLCASRWTGDTEAFFGQGTRLTVV.